The 29 T cell receptor beta chains listed next were all sequenced from one sample in a study of technical replicates of blood from a few donors. TCRdb keeps only in-frame clones here, not all; method: immunoSEQ multiplex PCR. The table lists about 14,000 clones, around 82% of them singletons. Source material: PBMCs. The receptors derive from a human donor in good health.

This chain uses TRBV30 with TRBJ2-1; weak D call: TRBD2 (6 bases). This CDR3 has 13 residues. Germline loops: CDR1 GTSNPN, CDR2 SVGIG (reference sequence). V lost 1 base and J 7 bases, leaving 11 bases between the germline ends. DNA for the CDR3: TGTGCCTGGAGTGGACTAGTTCGGAATGAGCAGTTCTTC. This translates into CAWSGLVRNEQFF.

The chain is built from TRBV6-1 and TRBJ2-1, with 8 bases lining up with TRBD2. This CDR3 spans 16 amino acids. Germline V gives CDR1 MNHNS, CDR2 SASEGT. J was trimmed by 2 bases and V by 4 bases; bases with no gene match: 7. The CDR3 bases are TGTGCCAGCAGTGGACCCACTAGCGGAGCCTACAATGAGCAGTTCTTC. Its translation: CASSGPTSGAYNEQFF.

This chain joins TRBV19 and TRBJ2-1; the D gene is possibly TRBD2 (5 bases). With 2 bases removed from V and 9 bases from J, the gap between germline ends came to 11 bases. This CDR3 is 13 amino acids long. The V gene's germline CDR1 is LNHDA and CDR2 SQIVND (reference sequence). The CDR3 bases are TGTGCCAGTAGTATAAATCTAGAGGGTGAGCAGTTCTTC. Its translation: CASSINLEGEQFF.

J is TRBJ2-2 and V is TRBV27; TRBD1 matches 7 bases. J gave up 2 bases and V 2 bases, and 11 bases lay outside the gene matches. Germline lookup yields CDR1 MNHEY and CDR2 SMNVEV (reference sequence). This CDR3 is built from 18 residues. The CDR3 protein is CASSLHKSGQTNTGELFF. The CDR3 nucleotides read TGTGCCAGCAGTTTACATAAGTCGGGACAGACCAACACCGGGGAGCTGTTTTTT.

This clone was found once. The chain has TRBV10-1 and TRBJ2-7; 12 bases map to TRBD2. This CDR3 contains 15 residues. V shed 2 bases and J 3 bases; nucleotides not matched to a gene: 2. Germline lookup yields CDR1 WNHNN and CDR2 SYGVQD (reference sequence). The CDR3 here is CASSEGLAGYYEQYF. CDR3 sequence (DNA): TGCGCCAGCAGTGAGGGACTAGCGGGGTACTACGAGCAGTACTTC.

The chain combines TRBV7-6 with TRBJ2-6; maybe TRBD1 (7 bases). V gave up 5 bases and J gave up 0 bases, with 11 bases separating them. The CDR3 has 16 amino acids. The germline CDR1 and CDR2 sequences are SGHVS and FNYEAQ. The CDR3 DNA reads as TGTGCCAGCAGCGCTCAGGGGGGCTCTGGGGCCAACGTCCTGACTTTC. Translation gives CASSAQGGSGANVLTF.

This clone was seen more than once but under ten times. V and J are TRBV5-1 and TRBJ2-7; tentative D call: TRBD2 (7 bases). In germline, CDR1 is SGHRS, CDR2 YFSETQ. The ends were cut back, 1 base at V and 7 bases at J, with 21 bases in the middle. The CDR3 sequence is 16 residues long. CDR3 sequence: CASSLSASGGGGEQYF. CDR3 nucleotides: TGCGCCAGCAGCTTGTCGGCTAGCGGAGGGGGAGGAGAGCAGTACTTC.

The V and J genes are TRBV4-1 and TRBJ1-3; 7 positions match TRBD1. CDR1 is MGHRA, CDR2 YSYEKL, per germline. The V segment lost 0 bases and the J segment 4 bases; nucleotides outside the gene matches: 9. This CDR3 contains 17 residues. CDR3 residues: CASSQDSEQGLGNTIYF. The CDR3 DNA sequence: TGCGCCAGCAGCCAAGATTCCGAACAGGGGTTAGGAAACACCATATATTTT.

This clone was seen just once. The chain has TRBV30 and TRBJ2-5; D gene uncertain. The CDR3 runs 11 residues. Germline CDR1 GTSNPN, CDR2 SVGIG (reference sequence). Trimming removed 5 bases at V and 2 bases at J, with 6 bases between. In DNA, the CDR3 is TGTGCCTGGCAACGGCAAGAGACCCAGTACTTC. Its translation: CAWQRQETQYF.

Only one count was recorded for this clone. The CDR3 reads CASGREGLSNTEAFF. In nucleotides, the CDR3 is TGTGCCAGCGGCCGGGAGGGTTTGTCGAACACTGAAGCTTTCTTT. The chain joins TRBV6-4 to TRBJ1-1; D is unclear. The CDR3 length is 15 residues. Trimming pared 8 bases from V and 1 base from J, leaving 17 bases between. CDR1 MRHNA and CDR2 SNTAGT come from the germline V gene.

The genes are TRBV6-1 and TRBJ2-7; 10 bases align to TRBD2. Germline CDR1 reads MNHNS; CDR2 reads SASEGT. V lost 4 bases and J lost 0; bases outside the gene matches: 6. The CDR3 is 16 amino acids. For the CDR3, the DNA is TGTGCCAGCAGTGCCTGGACTAGCGGAAGCTCCTACGAGCAGTACTTC. Translated: CASSAWTSGSSYEQYF.

This clone was seen only once. The chain links TRBV18 to TRBJ2-5; 10 positions match TRBD2. Germline V lookup: CDR1 KGHSH, CDR2 LQKENI. Trimming removed 6 bases from V and 2 bases from J; junction bases left unmatched: 15. CDR3 length: 18 residues. CDR3 DNA sequence: TGTGCCAGCTCCCAGGCGGCTAGCGGGAGTACCTGGCAAGAGACCCAGTACTTC. Amino acids: CASSQAASGSTWQETQYF.

The rearrangement uses TRBV2 and TRBJ1-5, with 9 positions matching TRBD1. V shed 4 bases, J shed 4 bases, and the junction held 5 bases outside the gene matches. The germline gives CDR1 SNHLY, CDR2 FYNNEI. The CDR3 is 15 residues long. CDR3 loop: CASSVWTGENQPQHF. CDR3 coding DNA: TGTGCCAGCAGTGTTTGGACAGGGGAAAATCAGCCCCAGCATTTT.

The CDR3 coding sequence is TGTGCCATCAGTGAGTCTATTGAGTTGGGCAGGGTTGGTGGCTACACCTTC. Its protein product is CAISESIELGRVGGYTF. The chain uses TRBV10-3 and TRBJ1-2; possibly TRBD1 for D (5 bases). The CDR3 covers 17 residues. Trimming shortened V by 0 bases and J by 7 bases, and 21 bases separated the two germline ends. Germline V CDR1 and CDR2: ENHRY, SYGVKD.

The CDR3 DNA follows: TGTGCCAGTAGTATGGCTAGCGCTGAGTACCATGAGCAGTTCTTC. This translates into CASSMASAEYHEQFF. The chain couples TRBV19 to TRBJ2-1, with a possible D match to TRBD2 (6 bases). Per the germline V gene, CDR1 is LNHDA and CDR2 is SQIVND (reference sequence). The V and J ends lost 3 bases and 8 bases respectively, with 17 bases between them. The length of the CDR3 is 15 residues.

The chain joins TRBV28 to TRBJ2-2, with D perhaps TRBD2 (6 bases). The CDR3 sequence is 12 residues long. Trimming took 7 bases from V and 5 from J, leaving 8 bases between them. Germline CDR1 reads MDHEN; CDR2 reads SYDVKM. The CDR3: CASKEGTGELFF. The DNA for the CDR3 is TGTGCCAGCAAGGAGGGGACCGGGGAGCTGTTTTTT.

This clone appeared once. V and J are TRBV19 and TRBJ1-3; 8 bases line up with TRBD1. Germline V CDR1 and CDR2: LNHDA, SQIVND (reference sequence). Trimming took 3 bases from V and 0 from J; bases not matched to a gene: 7. The CDR3 has 17 amino acids. The CDR3 DNA follows: TGTGCCAGTAGTATGGCAGGACAGGGCCGCTCTGGAAACACCATATATTTT. This encodes CASSMAGQGRSGNTIYF.

This clone was recorded once. The V call is TRBV6-1, the J call TRBJ2-7; no definite D call. Trimming took off 1 base at V and 4 bases at J, with 8 bases between the two ends. The CDR3 loop spans 13 amino acids. Germline loops: CDR1 MNHNS, CDR2 SASEGT. The CDR3 DNA reads TGTGCCAGCAGTGAAGGAGTCTTTTACGAGCAGTACTTC. Protein sequence: CASSEGVFYEQYF.

The J gene is TRBJ2-1, the V gene TRBV27; the D is unclear. The CDR3 consists of 15 residues. V lost 2 bases to trimming and J lost 0 bases, with 8 bases between them. Germline lookup yields CDR1 MNHEY and CDR2 SMNVEV (reference sequence). The CDR3 DNA is TGTGCCAGCAGTTTAGCGGTGAGCTCCTACAATGAGCAGTTCTTC. Encoded protein: CASSLAVSSYNEQFF.

This chain uses TRBV2 with TRBJ2-5, with 12 bases aligning to TRBD2. V shed 3 bases and J 4 bases; nucleotides not matched to a gene: 6. Germline CDR1 SNHLY, CDR2 FYNNEI. The CDR3 contains 16 residues. The CDR3 nucleotides are TGTGCCAGCAGTGACGGGACTAGCGGGTTTGTAGAGACCCAGTACTTC. Translated: CASSDGTSGFVETQYF.

V and J are TRBV14 and TRBJ2-7; D is possibly TRBD2 (6 bases). This CDR3 spans 17 amino acids. Germline V lookup: CDR1 SGHDN, CDR2 FVKESK. V was clipped by 1 base and J by 0 bases, with 16 bases between them. The CDR3 nucleotides are TGTGCCAGCAGCCAAGTAGCAGGAGCGGGTACCTCCTACGAGCAGTACTTC. Encoded protein: CASSQVAGAGTSYEQYF.

The genes are TRBV5-5 and TRBJ1-1, with 9 bases fitting TRBD1. V lost 4 bases and J lost 5; bases outside the gene matches: 12. The length of the CDR3 is 16 residues. The germline V gene has CDR1 SGHKS and CDR2 YYEKEE (reference sequence). The CDR3 region is CASSRTGTGRGTEAFF. In nucleotides, the CDR3 is TGTGCCAGCAGCCGAACCGGGACAGGGAGAGGGACTGAAGCTTTCTTT.

V and J are TRBV25-1 and TRBJ2-7; possibly TRBD2 for D (5 bases). The CDR3 extends over 13 amino acids. V lost 5 bases to trimming and J lost 1 base, with 9 bases between them. The V gene's germline CDR1 is MGHDK and CDR2 SYGVNS. The chain's CDR3 is CASSSDWSYEQYF. CDR3 DNA: TGTGCCAGCAGTTCGGACTGGTCCTACGAGCAGTACTTC.

The V and J genes are TRBV7-9 and TRBJ1-2; weak D call: TRBD1 (5 bases). Germline V gene data show CDR1 as SEHNR and CDR2 as FQNEAQ (reference sequence). The CDR3 spans 13 residues. V was trimmed by 0 bases and J by 6 bases, leaving 8 bases between them. The CDR3 region has the DNA TGTGCCAGCAGCTTAGCGCAGGGTAATGGCTACACCTTC. This sequence encodes CASSLAQGNGYTF.

V gene TRBV11-2 combines with J gene TRBJ2-1, with 9 bases lining up with TRBD2. There are 15 residues in the CDR3. J was trimmed by 4 bases and V by 5 bases; bases with no gene match: 6. Germline V lookup: CDR1 SGHAT, CDR2 FQNNGV. The CDR3, as DNA: TGTGCCAGCAGCCAACAGCGGGGGGCTTACAATGAGCAGTTCTTC. It translates to CASSQQRGAYNEQFF.

The rearrangement joins TRBV27 to TRBJ2-3, with 7 bases identical to TRBD1. Germline V gene data show CDR1 as MNHEY and CDR2 as SMNVEV (reference sequence). The CDR3 length is 14 residues. The trim removed 2 bases at V and 4 bases at J, leaving 3 bases unmatched. The CDR3 DNA follows: TGTGCCAGCAGTTTACTCCAGGGGGCAGATACGCAGTATTTT. Protein product: CASSLLQGADTQYF.

This sequence joins TRBV18 and TRBJ1-5, with D possibly matching TRBD1 (6 bases). Trimming took off 2 bases at V and 2 bases at J, with 10 bases between the two ends. This CDR3 comprises 15 residues. Germline V gene sequence: CDR1 KGHSH, CDR2 LQKENI. The CDR3 DNA sequence: TGTGCCAGCTCACCAAGGGGGGGAGGCAATCAGCCCCAGCATTTT. Its translation is CASSPRGGGNQPQHF. The whole variable domain, remainder taken from reference TRBV18 and TRBJ1-5, is NAGVMQNPRHLVRRRGQEARLRCSPMKGHSHVYWYRQLPEEGLKFMVYLQKENIIDESGMPKERFSAEFPKEGPSILRIQQVVRGDSAAYFCASSPRGGGNQPQHFGDGTRLSIL.

This CDR3 is CASRTGGGTGELFF. The CDR3 coding sequence is TGTGCCAGTAGAACGGGGGGAGGAACCGGGGAGCTGTTTTTT. The chain is built from TRBV19 and TRBJ2-2; the match to TRBD2 covers 7 bases. V trimming: 6 bases; J trimming: 5 bases; junction bases outside the gene matches: 6. Germline loops: CDR1 LNHDA, CDR2 SQIVND (reference sequence). The CDR3 has 14 residues.

This chain joins TRBV14 and TRBJ1-4; TRBD1 agrees at 7 bases. CDR1 and CDR2 from the germline V gene are SGHDN and FVKESK. The CDR3 runs 15 residues. Trimming removed 4 bases from V and 5 bases from J; junction bases left unmatched: 7. CDR3 bases: TGTGCCAGCAGCCCTCCGGGACAGACCAATGAAAAACTGTTTTTT. It specifies CASSPPGQTNEKLFF.